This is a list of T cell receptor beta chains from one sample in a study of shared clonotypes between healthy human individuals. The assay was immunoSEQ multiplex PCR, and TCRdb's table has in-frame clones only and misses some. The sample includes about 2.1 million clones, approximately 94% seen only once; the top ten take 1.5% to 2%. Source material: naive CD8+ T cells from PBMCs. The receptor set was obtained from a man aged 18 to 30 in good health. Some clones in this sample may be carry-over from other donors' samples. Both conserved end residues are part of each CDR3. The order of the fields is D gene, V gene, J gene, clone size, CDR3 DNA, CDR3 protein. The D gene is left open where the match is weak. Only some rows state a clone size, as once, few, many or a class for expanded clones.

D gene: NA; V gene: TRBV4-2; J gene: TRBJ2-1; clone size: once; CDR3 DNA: TGTGCCACTAGACAACTAGGACTAAACAATGAGCAGTTCTTC; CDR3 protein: CATRQLGLNNEQFF
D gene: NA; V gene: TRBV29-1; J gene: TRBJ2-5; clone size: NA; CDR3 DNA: TGCAGCGTTGTGGCAGTAAAAGAGACCCAGTACTTC; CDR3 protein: CSVVAVKETQYF
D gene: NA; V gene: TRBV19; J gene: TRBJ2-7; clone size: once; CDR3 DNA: TGTGCCAGTAGTATGTGGAGATCCAACGAGCAGTACTTC; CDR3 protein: CASSMWRSNEQYF
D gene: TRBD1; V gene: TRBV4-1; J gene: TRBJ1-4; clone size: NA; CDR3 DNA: TGCGCCAGCAGCTTCGGACAGGGAAATGAAAAACTGTTTTTT; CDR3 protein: CASSFGQGNEKLFF
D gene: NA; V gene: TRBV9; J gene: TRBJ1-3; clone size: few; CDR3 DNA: TGTGCCAGCAGCGTGCAGGACGATGGAAACACCATATATTTT; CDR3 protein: CASSVQDDGNTIYF
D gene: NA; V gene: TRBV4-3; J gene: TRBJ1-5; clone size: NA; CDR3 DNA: TGCGCCAGCAGCCAAGATAGGGGGGGGGTCAATCAGCCCCAGCATTTT; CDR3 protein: CASSQDRGGVNQPQHF
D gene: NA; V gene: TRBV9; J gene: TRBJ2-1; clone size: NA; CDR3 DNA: TGTGCCAGCAACAGGGCCGGGAGCTCCTACAATGAGCAGTTCTTC; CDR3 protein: CASNRAGSSYNEQFF
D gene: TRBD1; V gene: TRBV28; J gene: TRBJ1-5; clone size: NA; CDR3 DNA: TGTGCCAGCAGTTTTCGGGACAGGGAACAGCCCCAGCATTTT; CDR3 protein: CASSFRDREQPQHF
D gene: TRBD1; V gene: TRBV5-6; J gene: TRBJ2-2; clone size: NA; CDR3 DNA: TGTGCCAGCAGCTTGACCTCCCTCCGGGACAGGGGGCCCGGGGAGCTGTTTTTT; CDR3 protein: CASSLTSLRDRGPGELFF
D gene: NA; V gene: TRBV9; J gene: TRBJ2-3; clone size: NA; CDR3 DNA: TGTGCCAGCAGCGCCGGGACTACGCAGTATTTT; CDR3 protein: CASSAGTTQYF
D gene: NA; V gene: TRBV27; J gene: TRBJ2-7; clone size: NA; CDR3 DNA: TGTGCCAGCAGTTTGATTGGCCGGACTGGTTCCTACGAGCAGTACTTC; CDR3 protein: CASSLIGRTGSYEQYF
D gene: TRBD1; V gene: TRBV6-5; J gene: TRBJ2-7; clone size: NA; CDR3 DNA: TGTGCCAGCAGTTACCCCCGGGACAGGGGATACGAGCAGTACTTC; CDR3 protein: CASSYPRDRGYEQYF
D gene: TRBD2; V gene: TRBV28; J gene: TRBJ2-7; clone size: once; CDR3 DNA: TGTGCCAGCAGACTAGCGAGAGCCTACGAGCAGTACTTC; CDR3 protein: CASRLARAYEQYF
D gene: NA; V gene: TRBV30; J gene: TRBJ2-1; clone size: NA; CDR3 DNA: TGTGCCTGGAGTCAGCGGGAGCAGTTCTTC; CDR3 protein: CAWSQREQFF
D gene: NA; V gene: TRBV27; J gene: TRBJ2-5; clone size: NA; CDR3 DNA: TGTGCCAGCAGTTTGAGGGGGACCCCCCCAGAGACCCAGTACTTC; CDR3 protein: CASSLRGTPPETQYF
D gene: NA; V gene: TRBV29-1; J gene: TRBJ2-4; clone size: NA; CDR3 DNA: TGCAGCGTTTATCAGGGCCCCAAAAACATTCAGTACTTC; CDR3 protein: CSVYQGPKNIQYF
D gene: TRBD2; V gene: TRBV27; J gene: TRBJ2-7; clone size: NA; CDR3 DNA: TGTGCCAGCAGTTCGCCCCCCAGCGGGAGGGCCGGGGAGCAGTACTTC; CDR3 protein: CASSSPPSGRAGEQYF
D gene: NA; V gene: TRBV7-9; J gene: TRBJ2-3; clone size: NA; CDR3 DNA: TGTGCCAGCGCTACGTTGCGAGATACGCAGTATTTT; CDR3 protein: CASATLRDTQYF
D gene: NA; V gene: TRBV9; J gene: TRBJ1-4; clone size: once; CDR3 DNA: TGTGCCAGCAGCTCCTCGGACGGAGCTAATGAAAAACTGTTTTTT; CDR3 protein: CASSSSDGANEKLFF
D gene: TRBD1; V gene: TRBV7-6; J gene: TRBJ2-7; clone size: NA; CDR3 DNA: TGTGCCAGCAGCTCCGGGACAGGGTTTTTCTACGAGCAGTACTTC; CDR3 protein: CASSSGTGFFYEQYF
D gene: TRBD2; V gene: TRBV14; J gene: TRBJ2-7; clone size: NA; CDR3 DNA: TGTGCCAGCAGCCATCTAGCGGGAGGGGCCTACGAGCAGTACTTC; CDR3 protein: CASSHLAGGAYEQYF
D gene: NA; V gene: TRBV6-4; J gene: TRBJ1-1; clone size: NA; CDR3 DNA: TGTGCCAGCAGTGACTCCTCCCGCCCGTACGGATTCATGAACACTGAAGCTTTCTTT; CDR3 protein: CASSDSSRPYGFMNTEAFF
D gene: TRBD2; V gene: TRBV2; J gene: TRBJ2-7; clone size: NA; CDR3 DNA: TGTGCCAGCAGTGGGACTAGCGGCACCTACGAGCAGTACTTC; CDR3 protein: CASSGTSGTYEQYF
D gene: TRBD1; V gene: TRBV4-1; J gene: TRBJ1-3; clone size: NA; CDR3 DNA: TGCGCCAGCAGCCAGCGGACAGGCGAGGCGTCAGGAAACACCATATATTTT; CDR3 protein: CASSQRTGEASGNTIYF
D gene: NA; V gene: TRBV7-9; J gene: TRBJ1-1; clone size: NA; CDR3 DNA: TGTGCCAGCAGCCCCCGGGACATACTGCCCCGGTTAGAAGCTTTCTTT; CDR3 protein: CASSPRDILPRLEAFF
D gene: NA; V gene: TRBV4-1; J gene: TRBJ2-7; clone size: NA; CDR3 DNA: TGCGCCAGCAGCATCCGAACGGGACAACTCTACGAGCAGTACTTC; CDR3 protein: CASSIRTGQLYEQYF
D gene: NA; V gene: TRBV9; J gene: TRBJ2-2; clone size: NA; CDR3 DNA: TGTGCCGGGGCGGCGGCCAGGAACACCGGGGAGCTGTTTTTT; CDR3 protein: CAGAAARNTGELFF
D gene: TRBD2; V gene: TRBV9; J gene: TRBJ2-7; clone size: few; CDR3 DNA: TGTGCCAGCAGCGCCGGGACTAGCGGGACCTACGAGCAGTACTTC; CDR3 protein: CASSAGTSGTYEQYF
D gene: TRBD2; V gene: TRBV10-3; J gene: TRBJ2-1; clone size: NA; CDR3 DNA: TGTGCCTCCACCGAAAGACTAGCGGGAAACTACAATGAGCAGTTCTTC; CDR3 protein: CASTERLAGNYNEQFF